These 8 T cell receptor beta chains share one sample of origin, sequenced in a study of regulatory T cells in long-lasting Graves disease. One entry per CDR3 protein results from TCRdb running MiXCR on the reads. The table records approximately 1,000 distinct CDR3 sequences, roughly four fifths of them present only once. PBMC-derived RNA was used for the TCR library. The material was peripheral blood mononuclear cells (PBMCs), obtained with antithyroid drug treatment, in newly diagnosed or persistent Graves disease (not recorded which). The receptors were sampled from a woman aged 35-65 years with Graves disease.

This clonotype was counted only a few times. The rearrangement uses TRBV12-3 or TRBV12-4 and TRBJ1-1; D unclear. The CDR3 totals 13 residues. The V end was cut by 1 base, the J end by 1 base, with 4 bases between. Here the CDR3 reads CASSLGQNTEAFF. The CDR3 region has the DNA TGTGCCAGCAGTTTAGGACAGAACACTGAAGCTTTCTTT.

The V and J genes are TRBV6-2 or TRBV6-3 and TRBJ1-5; no definite D call. Trimming removed 5 bases from V and 0 bases from J, with 5 bases in between. There are 13 residues in the CDR3. The germline CDR1 and CDR2 sequences are MNHEY and SVGEGT. The CDR3 nucleotides read TGTGCCAGCAGTCAACCTAGCAATCAGCCCCAGCATTTT. Its protein product is CASSQPSNQPQHF.

A single count supports this clonotype. The chain recombines TRBV30 with TRBJ2-1; 10 positions agree with TRBD1. The germline gives CDR1 GTSNPN, CDR2 SVGIG (reference sequence). V trimming: 0 bases; J trimming: 8 bases; junction bases outside the gene matches: 16. This CDR3 has 18 amino acids. CDR3 region: CAWSVHAVLGQGRDEQFF. CDR3 DNA: TGTGCCTGGAGTGTACACGCAGTTTTGGGACAGGGGCGAGATGAGCAGTTCTTC.

This sequence joins TRBV12-3 or TRBV12-4 and TRBJ1-5, with D maybe TRBD1 (5 bases). CDR3 size: 14 residues. Trimming took 5 bases from V and 1 from J, leaving 9 bases between them. CDR3 bases: TGTGCCAGCAGTCAGGGACTGAGCAATCAGCCCCAGCATTTT. It specifies CASSQGLSNQPQHF.

The chain carries TRBV19 and TRBJ1-5; no firm D call. The germline gives CDR1 LNHDA, CDR2 SQIVND (reference sequence). This CDR3 is built from 18 residues. V was pared by 7 bases and J by 1 base, with 23 bases between. The CDR3, as DNA: TGTGCCAGTACCATTAAACACCCCCGGGTGTGGAGCAATCAGCCCCAGCATTTT. Residues: CASTIKHPRVWSNQPQHF.

This clonotype was recorded once. The chain links TRBV6-5 to TRBJ2-3, with unresolved D. V lost 4 bases and J lost 2, with 7 bases in between. This CDR3 contains 13 residues. Germline-derived CDR1 and CDR2 are MNHEY and SVGAGI. For the CDR3, the DNA is TGTGCCAGCAGTTGGGGTTCCACAGATACGCAGTATTTT. This encodes CASSWGSTDTQYF.

This chain connects TRBV5-1 to TRBJ2-3; the D gene is possibly TRBD1 (5 bases). The CDR3 is 15 residues long. Germline CDR1 and CDR2: SGHRS and YFSETQ. V lost 6 bases to trimming and J lost 2 bases, with 16 bases between them. In DNA, the CDR3 is TGCGCCAGCAACCTGCAGGGTACATACACAGATACGCAGTATTTT. It is translated as CASNLQGTYTDTQYF.

This chain joins TRBV28 and TRBJ1-2, with D tentatively TRBD1 (5 bases). CDR1 and CDR2 from the germline V gene are MDHEN and SYDVKM. The CDR3 contains 15 residues. Trimming shortened V by 3 bases and J by 1 base, and 12 bases separated the two germline ends. The CDR3 coding sequence is TGTGCCAGCAGTTTGGGGACTGAGATTAACTATGGCTACACCTTC. This codes for CASSLGTEINYGYTF.